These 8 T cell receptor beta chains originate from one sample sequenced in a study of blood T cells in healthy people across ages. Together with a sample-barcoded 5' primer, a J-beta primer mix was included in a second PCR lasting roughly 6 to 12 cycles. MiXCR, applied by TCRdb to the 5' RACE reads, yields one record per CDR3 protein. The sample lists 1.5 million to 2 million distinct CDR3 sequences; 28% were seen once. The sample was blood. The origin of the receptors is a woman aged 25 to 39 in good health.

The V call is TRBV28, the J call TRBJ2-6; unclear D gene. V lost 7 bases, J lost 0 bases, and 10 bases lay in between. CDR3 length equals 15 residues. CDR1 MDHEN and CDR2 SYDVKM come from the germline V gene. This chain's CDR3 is CASKQFSSGANVLTF. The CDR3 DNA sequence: TGTGCCAGCAAACAGTTCAGCTCTGGGGCCAACGTCCTGACTTTC.

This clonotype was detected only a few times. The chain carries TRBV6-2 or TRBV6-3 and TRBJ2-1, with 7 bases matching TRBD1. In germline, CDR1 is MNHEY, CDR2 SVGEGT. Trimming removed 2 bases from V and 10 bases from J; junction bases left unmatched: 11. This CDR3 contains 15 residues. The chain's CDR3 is CASSYRGQASYEQFF. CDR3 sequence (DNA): TGTGCCAGCAGTTACCGCGGACAGGCGTCCTACGAGCAGTTCTTC.

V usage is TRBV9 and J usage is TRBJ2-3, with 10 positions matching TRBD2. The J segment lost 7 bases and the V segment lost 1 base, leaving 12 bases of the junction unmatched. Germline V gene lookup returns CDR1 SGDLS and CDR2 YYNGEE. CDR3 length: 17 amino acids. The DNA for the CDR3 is TGTGCCAGCAGCGTATTAGCGGGGGGCTTGGGTTCTAATACGCAGTATTTT. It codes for CASSVLAGGLGSNTQYF.

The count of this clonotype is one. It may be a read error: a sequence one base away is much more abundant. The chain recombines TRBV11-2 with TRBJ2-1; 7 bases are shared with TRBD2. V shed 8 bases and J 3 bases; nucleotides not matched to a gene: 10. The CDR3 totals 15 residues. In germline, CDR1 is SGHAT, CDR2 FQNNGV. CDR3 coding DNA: TGTGCCAGCGGCCCTGCTAGCGGCGTCTACAATGAGCAGTTCTTC. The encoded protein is CASGPASGVYNEQFF.

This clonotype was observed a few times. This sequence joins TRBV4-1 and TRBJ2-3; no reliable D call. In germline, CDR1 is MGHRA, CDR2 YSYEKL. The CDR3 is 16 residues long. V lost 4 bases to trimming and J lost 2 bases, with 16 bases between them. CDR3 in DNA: TGCGCCAGCAGCCCGCGGCCGAGCGAGTACACAGATACGCAGTATTTT. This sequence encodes CASSPRPSEYTDTQYF.

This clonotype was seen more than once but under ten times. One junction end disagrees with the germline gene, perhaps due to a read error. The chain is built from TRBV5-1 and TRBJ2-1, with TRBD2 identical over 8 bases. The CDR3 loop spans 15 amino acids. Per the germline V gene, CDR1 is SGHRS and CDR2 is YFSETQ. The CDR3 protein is CVSSLDPGGPREQFF. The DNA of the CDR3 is TGCGTCAGCAGCTTGGACCCGGGAGGGCCCCGTGAGCAGTTCTTC.

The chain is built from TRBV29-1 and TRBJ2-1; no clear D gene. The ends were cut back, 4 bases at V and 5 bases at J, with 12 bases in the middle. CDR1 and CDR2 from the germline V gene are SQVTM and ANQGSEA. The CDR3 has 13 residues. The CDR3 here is CSVVRRMNNEQFF. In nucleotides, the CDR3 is TGCAGCGTTGTTCGCAGGATGAACAATGAGCAGTTCTTC.

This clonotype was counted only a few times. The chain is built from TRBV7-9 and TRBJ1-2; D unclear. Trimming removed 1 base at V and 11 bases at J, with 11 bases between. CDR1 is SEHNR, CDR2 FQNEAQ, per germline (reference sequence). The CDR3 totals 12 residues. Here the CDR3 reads CASSLVGAGYTF. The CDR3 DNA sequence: TGTGCCAGCAGCTTAGTAGGAGCGGGGTACACCTTC.